A selection of T cell receptor beta chains follows, all from one sample in a study of cytomegalovirus exposure and HLA in healthy donors. Only in-frame clones appear in the TCRdb table, and some are missing; sequencing was by immunoSEQ multiplex PCR. Of roughly 97,000 clones in the sample, 75% to 80% were seen once. Material for sequencing was PBMCs. Receptors were obtained from a man aged 55 to 70 in good health and CMV-seropositive. The CDR3 runs from the conserved cysteine through the conserved F or W. D genes are given only for firm matches.

j_call d_call v_call cdr3_nt cdr3_aa
TRBJ2-3 TRBD1 TRBV6-5 TGTGCCAGCAGTCCGGGACAGGGGGAGTGGGATACGCAGTATTTT CASSPGQGEWDTQYF
TRBJ1-2 - TRBV29-1 TGCAGCGTCGAACCTCAGGGGCTCAAAGGCTACACCTTC CSVEPQGLKGYTF
TRBJ2-1 - TRBV7-3 TGTGCCAGCAGCTTCATCCCTGCGGGGAATGAGCAGTTCTTC CASSFIPAGNEQFF
TRBJ2-2 - TRBV2 TGTGCCAGCAGTGAGAGGGCACTAGCAAACACCGGGGAGCTGTTTTTT CASSERALANTGELFF
TRBJ2-5 TRBD2 TRBV4-1 TGCGCCAGCAGCCAAGCCCGGGAGGGTAGGAGGGAGACCCAGTACTTC CASSQAREGRRETQYF
TRBJ1-2 - TRBV11-2 TGTGCCAGCAGCTTAGACCCCACCGCGGGGTCCTATGGCTACACCTTC CASSLDPTAGSYGYTF
TRBJ2-1 TRBD1 TRBV18 TGTGCCAGCTCCAAAACAGGGGATGAGCAGTTCTTC CASSKTGDEQFF
TRBJ1-2 - TRBV11-1 TGTGCCAGCAGCTTAGGTGTCAGGGGCTATGGCTACACCTTC CASSLGVRGYGYTF
TRBJ2-7 TRBD1 TRBV6-1 TGTGCCAGCATGACAGGGGCCGCCTACGAGCAGTACTTC CASMTGAAYEQYF
TRBJ2-5 TRBD1 TRBV7-8 TGTGCCAGCAGCCAAACAGGGGGCGCAGAGACCCAGTACTTC CASSQTGGAETQYF
TRBJ1-5 TRBD1 TRBV6-1 TGTGCCAGCAGGGGGACAGGGGGGAATCAGCCCCAGCATTTT CASRGTGGNQPQHF
TRBJ1-2 - TRBV29-1 TGCAGCGTTGTGCCAGAAGCTAACTATGGCTACACCTTC CSVVPEANYGYTF
TRBJ1-2 TRBD1 TRBV19 TGTGCCAGTACAGAGTGGGACAGGAACTATGGCTACACCTTC CASTEWDRNYGYTF
TRBJ1-5 TRBD1 TRBV19 TGTGCCAGTAGGAAGAGACAGGGGAATCAGCCCCAGCATTTT CASRKRQGNQPQHF
TRBJ1-3 - TRBV7-7 TGTGCCAGCAGCTTGGGAGGGTCTGGAAACACCATATATTTT CASSLGGSGNTIYF
TRBJ2-5 TRBD2 TRBV5-1 TGCGCCAGCAGCTTGGACCTTCTAGCGGTGGGTATTAAGACCCAGTACTTC CASSLDLLAVGIKTQYF